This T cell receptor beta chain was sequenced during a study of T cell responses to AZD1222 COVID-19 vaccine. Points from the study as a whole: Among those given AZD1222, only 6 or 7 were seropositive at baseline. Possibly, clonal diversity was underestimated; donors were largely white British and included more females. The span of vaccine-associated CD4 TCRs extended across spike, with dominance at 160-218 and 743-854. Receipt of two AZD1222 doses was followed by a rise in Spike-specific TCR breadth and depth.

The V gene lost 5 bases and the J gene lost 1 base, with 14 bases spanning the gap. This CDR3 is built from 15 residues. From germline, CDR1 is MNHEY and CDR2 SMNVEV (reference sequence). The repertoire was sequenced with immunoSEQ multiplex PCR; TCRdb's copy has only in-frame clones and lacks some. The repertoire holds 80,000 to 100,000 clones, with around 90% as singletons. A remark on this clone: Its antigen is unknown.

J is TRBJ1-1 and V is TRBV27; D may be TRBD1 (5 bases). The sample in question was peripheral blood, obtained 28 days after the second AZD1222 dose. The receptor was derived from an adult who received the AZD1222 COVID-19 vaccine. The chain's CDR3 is CASSPLGATNTEAFF. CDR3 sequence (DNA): TGTGCCAGCAGTCCCTTAGGGGCCACGAACACTGAAGCTTTCTTT.